The clone carrying this TCR beta chain came up a few times. Once RNA had been extracted, it was reverse transcribed into cDNA to act as the sequencing template. Some clones are missing from TCRdb's copy, which holds only in-frame ones; the method was immunoSEQ multiplex PCR. The repertoire holds 140,000 to 150,000 clones, 51% seen once, with roughly 0.92% in the top ten. These data originate in a study of CD8+ T cells in alopecia areata. From PBMCs, CD4+ and CD8+ T cells were sorted. The specimen comprised CD4+ T cells sorted from blood, sampled at week 0. The receptor was derived from a human donor with alopecia areata.

The CDR3: CASSWEGVSQPQHF. The CDR3 coding sequence is TGTGCCAGCAGCTGGGAGGGGGTAAGTCAGCCCCAGCATTTT. This chain links TRBV7-9 with TRBJ1-5, with D tentatively TRBD1 (6 bases). CDR3 length: 14 residues. V lost 4 bases and J lost 6, with 13 bases in between. CDR1 is SEHNR, CDR2 FQNEAQ, per germline (reference sequence).